The present TCR beta chain was sequenced within a study of cytomegalovirus exposure and HLA in healthy donors (dated by TCRdb to the late 2010s). Looking at the study overall: According to an earlier analysis of several hundred of the donors, about 180 million T cells yielded 90 million to 130 million unique TCR beta sequences and 276 Gb of sequence data. To study patterns of TCR occurrence, a later analysis re-analyzed previously published TCR beta repertoires from 600 to 750 donors and added high-resolution HLA genotyping. To predict cytomegalovirus infection status, the study brought together high-throughput TCR immunosequencing, statistical association of individual TCRs with disease status, and machine learning. A handful of DR-DQ haplotypes were handled as single units for association and clustering because linkage in the cohort was strong. On average, approximately 250,000 unique TCR beta nucleotide sequences were sequenced per donor among 398 genotyped donors of the cohort, with around 19% of those sequences being non-productive. The study aimed to test whether signatures of past pathogen exposure could be identified by cataloging public T cell receptors. An earlier analysis of more than 450 of the donors used high-throughput TCR beta sequencing to judge whether each TCR beta V gene segment behaved as functional or pseudogenic. Both class I and class II loci were covered by HLA typing, at four-digit resolution. Approximately 300 gigabases of sequencing data and 70 million to 95 million unique TCR sequences made up an early release that covered approximately 620 HLA-typed donors. Donor age, sex, ethnicity and CMV serostatus were collected together with the repertoire data. Using immunosequencing, the study profiled T cell repertoires from 666 subjects and related those repertoires to cytomegalovirus serostatus. All discovery cohort repertoires had been generated using a single sequencing platform. Typing coverage varied by locus: roughly 620-640 donors for A, B, C, DRB1 and DQB1; approximately 520 for DQA1; around 610 for DPA1; around 450 for DPB1. In addition to the first cohort of around 670 subjects, a separate validation cohort of some 120 different subjects was used. Rather than drawing on any new phenotypic data, the later analysis identified candidate immune exposures from TCR beta sequences and the way those sequences occurred across donors. In a later genetic analysis, genome-wide SNP genotypes for about 55% of the roughly 700 donors were used, and that subset was treated as a discovery cohort. Among the roughly 430 genotyped donors, more than 70% belonged to the genetic ancestry cluster associated with self-reported Caucasian donors. Beyond this particular receptor, the publication reports: The only immune exposure information available for the cohort was CMV serostatus. Because some donors lacked HLA typing at each locus, the association tests relied only on the typed subset. A later genetic analysis reported fewer N-insertions in productive TCRs among donors in an Asian-associated ancestry cluster than the approximately 670-donor mean. Approximately 16 rarely observed V segments, including chromosome 9 orphons, were excluded from the earlier analysis of about 500 of the donors because counts were too low. At a false discovery rate of 0.05, a later analysis linked under 20,000 TCR beta sequences to specific HLA alleles. Correlated functional status among segregating V segments might be attributable to linkage disequilibrium, but an unknown experimental factor could not be ruled out. Broadly in line with IMGT annotations, most TCR beta V segments showed up in productive rearrangements about 87% or about 30% of the time in an earlier analysis of 450 to 600 of the donors. According to a later analysis, TCR association rates differed among HLA loci, with DRB1 alleles showing the most associated TCRs and HLA-C alleles showing the fewest. The cohort was sequenced for TCR beta chains only, and without alpha or paired-chain data the features that could be detected were limited. A later analysis reported that several top co-occurrence clusters appeared linked to parvovirus B19, influenza, CMV and Epstein-Barr virus. In vitro tests confirmed that a few of the cytomegalovirus-associated TCR beta chains recognize cytomegalovirus antigens. V-gene and J-gene trimming of TCR beta chains was associated with a missense DCLRE1C variant in a later genetic analysis, and the association was replicated in an independent cohort. According to the authors, the approach could potentially be generalized to other disease states and immunological phenotypes. A further reported finding was that TCR beta sequences accurately predicted the HLA-A and HLA-B alleles for most subjects in the first cohort. The classifier was reported to diagnose cytomegalovirus status with high specificity and sensitivity in both the original and validation cohorts. A cluster of highly shared sequence variants was judged likely to be a technical artifact of the sequencing pipeline. When HLA alleles, especially DR and DQ, strongly co-occurred, TCR associations were difficult to assign to individual alleles. Most TCR sequences were seen in very few donors, while some public TCRs were found in many individuals. The presence/absence analyses assumed that sequencing depth was roughly uniform across donors, and that assumption may not be true. A later analysis found that HLA-associated TCR beta chains were more clonally expanded and had lower generation probabilities than equally common non-associated chains. A later analysis found that most CMV-associated TCR beta chains appeared HLA-restricted, with HLA associations seemingly driven largely by CMV exposure. In the study, some 160 TCR beta chains were listed as associated with cytomegalovirus.

Note on this clone: Its specific antigen is unknown.

Libraries came from the immunoSEQ multiplex PCR assay. For the multiplex PCR, a mixture combining 60 forward primers for TCR Vbeta segments and 13 reverse primers for TCR Jbeta segments was used. The CDR3 region of rearranged TCR beta genes was amplified from genomic DNA with a multiplex PCR assay. On the Illumina HiSeq System, the amplified TCR beta libraries were sequenced as 87-base-pair reads. As for the original processing: A later analysis tallied around 80 million unique TCR beta chains across the 550 to 850 repertoires, and some 12 million of those chains were shared by two or more donors. A nearest-neighbor algorithm error-corrected the raw reads and collapsed the reads into unique sequences, merging closely related sequences to remove PCR and sequencing errors. To assign V, D and J gene segments, CDR3 sequences were aligned to IMGT reference sequences. For a sequence to be retained, at least a six-nucleotide match to both a V gene segment and a J gene segment was required. Rearrangements were classified as productive when the CDR3 lacked stop codons and remained in frame with V and J, and all other rearrangements were classified as non-productive. CDR3 was defined by IMGT convention, running from the second conserved V-encoded cysteine to the conserved J-encoded phenylalanine. The earlier analysis of fewer than 750 of the donors excluded sequences that lacked an unambiguous match to a single V gene segment. An earlier analysis of fewer than 650 of the donors classified V segments as functional when productive rearrangements were above 56.7% and as segregating when the standard deviation between donors was above 5%. To diagnose cytomegalovirus status from the catalog of TCR beta chain sequences, a statistical classification framework was built. In a later analysis, V and J genes were assigned by comparing TCR nucleotide sequences against IMGT/GENE-DB human TR gene sequences. In a later analysis, CDR3 sequences and most-parsimonious VDJ recombination scenarios were assigned using the TCRdist pipeline. In a later analysis, each TCR beta chain was defined by its CDR3 amino acid sequence together with its V-gene family, and reads lacking a unique V-gene family were excluded. In a later analysis, some 600 highly shared, low-generation-probability nucleotide sequences were removed to address suspected cross-contamination and a sequencing artifact. In a later analysis, a clonal expansion index was calculated for each public chain from normalized within-repertoire ranks of inferred template counts. A later analysis computed generation probabilities with a VDJ recombination model fitted to out-of-frame rearrangements, and checked the results against IGoR. Hypergeometric tests were used in a later analysis to score TCR-TCR, TCR-HLA and TCR-CMV co-occurrence, with a repertoire-size bias correction applied to the TCR pairs. A later analysis estimated false discovery rates by permuting HLA or CMV assignments 20 times. In a later analysis, co-occurring TCRs were grouped using DBSCAN, and TCRdist sequence similarity was added for clustering within HLA-allele-positive subsets. Repertoires with fewer than 30,000 or more than 120,000 public chains, plus five repertoires with anomalous nucleotide sharing, were excluded from co-occurrence clustering. TCRdb took this table from immuneACCESS and kept in-frame rearrangements with V and J called. Such tables lack part of the clones; where checked against another copy, unresolved V genes explain under half of the gap, and the rest is unexplained. Clonal size and the V and J genes are those of that table, whereas D and trimming came from the DNA. The table for this sample shows tens of thousands of clones. 6.5% to 8.5% of the sample goes to the ten largest clones.

The cohort was made up of 666 healthy bone marrow donors. Cohort members were all nominally healthy when sampled, although unrecorded immune exposures were likely present. The donor was CMV seronegative and was included in the group of approximately 350 seronegative cohort members. A peripheral blood sample was collected from each donor, and TCR beta sequencing was performed on peripheral blood mononuclear cells. The Qiagen DNeasy Blood Extraction Kit was used to extract genomic DNA from the blood cell samples. Material: PBMCs. This TCR was sampled from a woman aged 40 to 50 in good health and CMV-seronegative.

The CDR3 loop reads CASSPVYGSTGELFF. The DNA sequence is TGCGCCAGCAGCCCGGTTTACGGGAGCACCGGGGAGCTGTTTTTT. The V and J segments used are TRBV5-1 and TRBJ2-2; tentative D gene TRBD2, with 6 bases matching. The cysteine opens and the phenylalanine closes a CDR3 of 15 amino acids. The read is trimmed to its CDR3 DNA, 45 bases read in frame from base 1. CDR1 is given as SGHRS and CDR2 as YFSETQ, both from the germline V gene. V and J are truncated by 4 bases and 4 bases respectively, leaving an intervening sequence of 14 bases.